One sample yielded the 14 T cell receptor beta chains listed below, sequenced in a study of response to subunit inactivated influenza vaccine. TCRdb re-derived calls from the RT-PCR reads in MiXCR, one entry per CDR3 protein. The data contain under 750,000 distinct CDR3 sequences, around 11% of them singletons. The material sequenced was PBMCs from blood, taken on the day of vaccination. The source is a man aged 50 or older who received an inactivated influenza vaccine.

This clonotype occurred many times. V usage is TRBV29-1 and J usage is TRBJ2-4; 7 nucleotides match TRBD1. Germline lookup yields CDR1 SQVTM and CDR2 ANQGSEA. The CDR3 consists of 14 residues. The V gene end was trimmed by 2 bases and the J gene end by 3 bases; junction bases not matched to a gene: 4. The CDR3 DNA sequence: TGCAGCGTTGAACAGGGGGACGGCAAAAACATTCAGTACTTC. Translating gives CSVEQGDGKNIQYF.

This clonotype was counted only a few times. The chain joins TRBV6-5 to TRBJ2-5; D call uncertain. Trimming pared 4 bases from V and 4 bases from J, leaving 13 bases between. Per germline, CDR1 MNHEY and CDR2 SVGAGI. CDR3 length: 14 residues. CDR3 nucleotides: TGTGCCAGCAGTTCCATTACGTCGGGAGAGACCCAGTACTTC. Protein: CASSSITSGETQYF.

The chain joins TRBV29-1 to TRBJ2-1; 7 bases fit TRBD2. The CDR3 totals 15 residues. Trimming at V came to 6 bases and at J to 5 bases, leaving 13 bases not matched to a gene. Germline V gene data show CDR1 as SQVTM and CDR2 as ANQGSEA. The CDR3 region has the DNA TGCAGCGTCCGTCCCCCCCTAGCGGTAGACAATGAGCAGTTCTTC. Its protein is CSVRPPLAVDNEQFF.

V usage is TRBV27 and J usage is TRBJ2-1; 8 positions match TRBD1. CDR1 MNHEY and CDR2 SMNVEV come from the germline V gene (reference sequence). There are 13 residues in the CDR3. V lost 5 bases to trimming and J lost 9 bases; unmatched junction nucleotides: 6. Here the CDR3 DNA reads TGTGCCAGCAGTGCATCAGGGGGCGGTGAGCAGTTCTTC. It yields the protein CASSASGGGEQFF.

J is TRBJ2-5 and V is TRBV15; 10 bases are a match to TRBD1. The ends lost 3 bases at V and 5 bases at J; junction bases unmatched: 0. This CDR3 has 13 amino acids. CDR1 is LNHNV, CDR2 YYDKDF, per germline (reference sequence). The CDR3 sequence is CATSRDRGETQYF. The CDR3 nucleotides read TGTGCCACCAGCAGGGACAGGGGGGAGACCCAGTACTTC.

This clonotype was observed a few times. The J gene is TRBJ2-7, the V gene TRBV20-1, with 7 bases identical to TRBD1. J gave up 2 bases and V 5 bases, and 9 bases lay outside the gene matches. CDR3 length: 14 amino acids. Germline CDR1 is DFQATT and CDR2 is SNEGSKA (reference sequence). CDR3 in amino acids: CSAPDRARTYEQYF. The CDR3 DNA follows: TGCAGTGCTCCCGACAGGGCCAGAACCTACGAGCAGTACTTC.

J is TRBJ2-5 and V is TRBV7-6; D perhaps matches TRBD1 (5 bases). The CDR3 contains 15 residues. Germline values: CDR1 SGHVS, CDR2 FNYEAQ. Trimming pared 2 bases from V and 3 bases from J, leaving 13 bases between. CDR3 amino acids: CASSLRPLGEETQYF. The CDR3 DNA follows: TGTGCCAGCAGCTTAAGGCCCCTAGGGGAAGAGACCCAGTACTTC.

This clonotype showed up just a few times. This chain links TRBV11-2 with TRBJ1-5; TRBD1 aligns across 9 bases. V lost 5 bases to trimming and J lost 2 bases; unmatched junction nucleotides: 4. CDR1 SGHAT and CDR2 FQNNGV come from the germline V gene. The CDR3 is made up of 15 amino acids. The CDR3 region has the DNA TGTGCCAGCAGCACAGGGGGCAGCGGCAATCAGCCCCAGCATTTT. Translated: CASSTGGSGNQPQHF.

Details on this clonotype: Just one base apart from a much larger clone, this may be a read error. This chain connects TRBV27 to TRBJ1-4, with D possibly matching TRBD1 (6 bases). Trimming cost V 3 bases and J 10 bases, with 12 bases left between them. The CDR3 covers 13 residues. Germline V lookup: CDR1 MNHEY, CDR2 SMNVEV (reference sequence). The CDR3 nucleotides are TGTGCCAGCAGTTTTGGGGGGCACGTAAAACTGTTTTTT. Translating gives CASSFGGHVKLFF.

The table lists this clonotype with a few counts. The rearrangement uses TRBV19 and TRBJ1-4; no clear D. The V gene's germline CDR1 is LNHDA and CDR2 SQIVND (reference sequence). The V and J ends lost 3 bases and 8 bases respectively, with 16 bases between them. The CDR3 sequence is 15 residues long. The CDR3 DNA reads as TGTGCCAGTAGTATGATACAACCCGGGCCCGAAAAACTGTTTTTT. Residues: CASSMIQPGPEKLFF.

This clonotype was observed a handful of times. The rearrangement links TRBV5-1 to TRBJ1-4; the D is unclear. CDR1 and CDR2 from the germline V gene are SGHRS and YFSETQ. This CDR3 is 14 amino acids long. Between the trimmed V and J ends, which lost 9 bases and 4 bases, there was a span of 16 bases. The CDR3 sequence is CATLPAADNEKLFF. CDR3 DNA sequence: TGCGCCACCCTTCCCGCGGCTGATAATGAAAAACTGTTTTTT.

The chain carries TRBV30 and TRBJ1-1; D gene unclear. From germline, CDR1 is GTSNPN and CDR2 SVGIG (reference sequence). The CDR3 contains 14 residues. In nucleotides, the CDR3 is TGTATGATTAATATGGGAGGGATGGTGACTGAAGCTTTCTTT. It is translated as CMINMGGMVTEAFF.

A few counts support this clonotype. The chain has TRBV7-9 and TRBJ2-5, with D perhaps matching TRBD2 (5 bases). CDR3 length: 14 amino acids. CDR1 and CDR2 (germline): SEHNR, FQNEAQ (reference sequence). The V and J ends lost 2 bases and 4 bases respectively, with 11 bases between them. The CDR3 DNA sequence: TGTGCCAGCAGCTTACCGGGGATTGGAGAGACCCAGTACTTC. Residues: CASSLPGIGETQYF.

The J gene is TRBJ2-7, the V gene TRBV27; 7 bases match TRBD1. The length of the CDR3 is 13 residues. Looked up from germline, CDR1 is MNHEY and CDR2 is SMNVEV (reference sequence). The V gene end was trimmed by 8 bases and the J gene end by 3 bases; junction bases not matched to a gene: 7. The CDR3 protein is CASGGQRIYEQYF. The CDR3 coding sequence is TGTGCCAGCGGGGGACAGAGGATCTACGAGCAGTACTTC.